These 30 T cell receptor beta chains came from one sample sequenced in a study of T-cell memory formation after mild COVID-19. TCRdb recomputed calls from the 5' RACE reads with MiXCR, one row per CDR3 protein. Of about 500,000 distinct CDR3 sequences in the sample, approximately 20% were seen once. The specimen was PBMCs or a T cell subset sorted from them (not recorded which). These TCRs come from an adult woman who had mild COVID-19 (a few samples of this study predate the infection). Cell type and time point are not known.

This clonotype has only a few counts. The chain links TRBV4-1 to TRBJ1-4; no definite D call. Trimming pared 1 base from V and 7 bases from J, leaving 13 bases between. The CDR3 is 15 amino acids. Germline V gene lookup returns CDR1 MGHRA and CDR2 YSYEKL. CDR3 in DNA: TGCGCCAGCAGCCAAGGGACCACCCTCGGTGAAAAACTGTTTTTT. This translates into CASSQGTTLGEKLFF.

This clonotype came up a few times. The chain recombines TRBV3-1 with TRBJ1-5; 7 nucleotides agree with TRBD1. Trimming removed 4 bases from V and 6 bases from J; junction bases left unmatched: 9. The CDR3 covers 15 residues. CDR1 is LGHDT, CDR2 YNNKEL, per germline (reference sequence). This chain's CDR3 is CASSPGTVPAQPQHF. CDR3 sequence (DNA): TGTGCCAGCAGCCCGGGGACAGTACCCGCTCAGCCCCAGCATTTT.

The sample holds a few counts of this clonotype. The chain carries TRBV23-1 and TRBJ2-1; possible D gene TRBD2, 6 bases. TRBV23-1 is reported as an ORF; its role is uncertain. The CDR3 runs to 17 residues. Trimming removed 0 bases from V and 3 bases from J, with 15 bases in between. Written as DNA, the CDR3 is TGCGCCAGCAGTCAATCCTACGGGAGAGGCGGCTACAATGAGCAGTTCTTC. It encodes CASSQSYGRGGYNEQFF.

This clonotype has only a few counts. V gene TRBV5-1 combines with J gene TRBJ1-4; D ambiguous. The length of the CDR3 is 13 residues. The V end was cut by 0 bases, the J end by 8 bases, with 8 bases between. Germline V gene lookup returns CDR1 SGHRS and CDR2 YFSETQ. This CDR3 is CASSLGTDEKLFF. The CDR3 DNA reads TGCGCCAGCAGCTTGGGTACAGACGAAAAACTGTTTTTT.

This clonotype was seen a few times. This chain uses TRBV4-2 with TRBJ1-3, with TRBD1 matching over 7 bases. The CDR3 contains 15 residues. In germline, CDR1 is LGHNA, CDR2 YNFKEQ. The V gene end was trimmed by 0 bases and the J gene end by 4 bases; junction bases not matched to a gene: 3. The CDR3 sequence is CASSQETGLGNTIYF. The CDR3 DNA is TGTGCCAGCAGCCAAGAGACAGGGTTGGGAAACACCATATATTTT.

V gene TRBV7-9 combines with J gene TRBJ2-1, with 8 bases that match TRBD1. CDR1 and CDR2 from the germline V gene are SEHNR and FQNEAQ (reference sequence). After removal of 0 bases from V and 4 bases from J, the junction contained 8 bases not matched to a gene. The CDR3 extends over 17 amino acids. The CDR3 is CASSLAVRTGGYNEQFF. The CDR3 nucleotides are TGTGCCAGCAGCTTAGCGGTTAGAACAGGGGGATACAATGAGCAGTTCTTC.

The V gene is TRBV7-2, the J gene TRBJ2-2; 12 bases agree with TRBD2. The CDR3 is 15 residues long. The trim removed 6 bases at V and 8 bases at J, leaving 7 bases unmatched. Germline V gene lookup returns CDR1 SGHTA and CDR2 FQGNSA. The CDR3 bases are TGTGCCAGCAGTTGGACTAGCGGGATCGCTGGGGAGCTGTTTTTT. Translation: CASSWTSGIAGELFF. The whole variable domain, filled in from reference TRBV7-2 and TRBJ2-2, reads GAGVSQSPSNKVTEKGKDVELRCDPISGHTALYWYRQSLGQGLEFLIYFQGNSAPDKSGLPSDRFSAERTGGSVSTLTIQRTQQEDSAVYLCASSWTSGIAGELFFGEGSRLTVL.

This clonotype has a count of ten or more. The gene calls are TRBV12-3 or TRBV12-4 and TRBJ1-1; D may be TRBD1 (5 bases). Trimming shortened V by 2 bases and J by 7 bases, and 11 bases separated the two germline ends. This CDR3 is 13 amino acids long. CDR3 region: CASSLLGTGEAFF. The CDR3 bases are TGTGCCAGCAGTTTACTGGGGACGGGTGAAGCTTTCTTT.

The chain combines TRBV5-6 with TRBJ2-1, with TRBD1 matching 10 bases. J lost 8 bases, V lost 4 bases, and 6 bases had no gene match. Germline CDR1 and CDR2: SGHDT and YYEEEE. CDR3 length: 14 amino acids. The CDR3 DNA is TGTGCCAGCAGCCCTCGGACAGGGGGGGATGAGCAGTTCTTC. It translates to CASSPRTGGDEQFF.

The chain combines TRBV24-1 with TRBJ1-1; 8 positions match TRBD1. The V segment lost 3 bases and the J segment 3 bases; nucleotides outside the gene matches: 11. This CDR3 is 17 amino acids long. The germline gives CDR1 KGHDR, CDR2 SFDVKD. The CDR3 bases are TGTGCCACCAGTGATGGCAGGGGGCCTGTCTGGGACACTGAAGCTTTCTTT. Translating it yields CATSDGRGPVWDTEAFF.

This clonotype was counted at least ten times. The V gene is TRBV2, the J gene TRBJ2-2, with 7 positions matching TRBD1. Germline CDR1 reads SNHLY; CDR2 reads FYNNEI. J gave up 7 bases and V 6 bases, and 5 bases lay outside the gene matches. The CDR3 runs 13 residues. This CDR3 is CASRRQGGGELFF. The CDR3 coding sequence is TGTGCCAGCAGGCGACAGGGCGGCGGGGAGCTGTTTTTT. Full variable domain (rest looked up from reference TRBV2 and TRBJ2-2): EPEVTQTPSHQVTQMGQEVILRCVPISNHLYFYWYRQILGQKVEFLVSFYNNEISEKSEIFDDQFSVERPDGSNFTLKIRSTKLEDSAMYFCASRRQGGGELFFGEGSRLTVL.

This clonotype appeared a few times. The genes are TRBV7-9 and TRBJ2-7; D unclear. Germline CDR1 reads SEHNR; CDR2 reads FQNEAQ (reference sequence). The CDR3 spans 14 residues. Trimming left V 5 bases short and J 3 bases short, with 14 bases between. The CDR3 reads CASSKITANYEQYF. The CDR3, as DNA: TGTGCCAGCAGCAAAATAACGGCCAACTACGAGCAGTACTTC.

This chain joins TRBV6-2 or TRBV6-3 and TRBJ2-5; 8 bases agree with TRBD2. The V gene end was trimmed by 2 bases and the J gene end by 5 bases; junction bases not matched to a gene: 4. This CDR3 is built from 14 residues. Per the germline V gene, CDR1 is MNHEY and CDR2 is SVGEGT. The DNA for the CDR3 is TGTGCCAGCAGTTACGCGGGAGGAGTGGAGACCCAGTACTTC. It translates to CASSYAGGVETQYF.

The genes are TRBV9 and TRBJ2-3, with 10 positions matching TRBD1. CDR1 and CDR2 from the germline V gene are SGDLS and YYNGEE. The length of the CDR3 is 16 residues. Trimming at V came to 4 bases and at J to 5 bases, leaving 10 bases not matched to a gene. The CDR3 loop reads CASSQSSGTGVDTQYF. The DNA of the CDR3 is TGTGCCAGCAGCCAATCGTCTGGGACAGGGGTAGATACGCAGTATTTT.

In this sample, this clonotype turned up a few times. The chain links TRBV5-5 to TRBJ1-6; a possible D gene is TRBD1 (5 bases). Trimming took off 4 bases at V and 10 bases at J, with 15 bases between the two ends. Germline values: CDR1 SGHKS, CDR2 YYEKEE (reference sequence). The CDR3 is 14 amino acids. The CDR3 nucleotides read TGTGCCAGCAGCCGGGACTTGTCCGTGTCACCCCTCCACTTT. Translating gives CASSRDLSVSPLHF.

The gene calls are TRBV27 and TRBJ1-1; D might be TRBD1 (6 bases). Germline CDR1 is MNHEY and CDR2 is SMNVEV (reference sequence). This CDR3 region has 14 residues. V lost 3 bases to trimming and J lost 4 bases, with 12 bases between them. In DNA, the CDR3 is TGTGCCAGCAGTTTTAATCAGGGGAGCACTGAAGCTTTCTTT. As protein: CASSFNQGSTEAFF.

A few counts support this clonotype. This chain uses TRBV7-9 with TRBJ2-1, with 7 bases that match TRBD2. Germline CDR1 SEHNR, CDR2 FQNEAQ (reference sequence). This CDR3 is 17 amino acids long. V shed 4 bases and J 2 bases; nucleotides not matched to a gene: 11. Here the CDR3 reads CASSSREAGVTYNEQFF. As DNA, the CDR3 is TGTGCCAGCAGCTCCCGCGAGGCGGGAGTGACCTACAATGAGCAGTTCTTC.

The V gene is TRBV27, the J gene TRBJ1-1; possible D gene TRBD1, 6 bases. Germline V gene sequence: CDR1 MNHEY, CDR2 SMNVEV (reference sequence). Trimming removed 5 bases from V and 3 bases from J, with 25 bases in between. This CDR3 comprises 18 residues. DNA of the CDR3: TGTGCCAGCAGTAAGGGGGTTAGGGTTCGTGGGATGGACACTGAAGCTTTCTTT. This sequence encodes CASSKGVRVRGMDTEAFF.

As DNA, the CDR3 is TGTGCCAGCAGTGAACTAAATCCGAGGGACAGGGGAGGATACGAGCAGTACTTC. It specifies CASSELNPRDRGGYEQYF. The rearrangement joins TRBV25-1 to TRBJ2-7, with 10 bases lining up with TRBD1. The CDR3 sequence is 18 residues long. V dropped 2 bases and J dropped 4; count of bases not matched to a gene: 14. Germline V gene data show CDR1 as MGHDK and CDR2 as SYGVNS.

This chain joins TRBV11-3 and TRBJ1-5; a possible D gene is TRBD1 (5 bases). V lost 1 base to trimming and J lost 4 bases, with 8 bases between them. There are 14 residues in the CDR3. Germline-derived CDR1 and CDR2 are SGHNT and YENEEA. The DNA of the CDR3 is TGTGCCAGCAGCTTAGCCGGGGCTAATCAGCCCCAGCATTTT. Amino acids: CASSLAGANQPQHF.

V is TRBV7-6 and J is TRBJ2-3; D may be TRBD2 (5 bases). The CDR3 loop spans 15 amino acids. Trimming took 2 bases from V and 2 from J, leaving 11 bases between them. CDR1 and CDR2 from the germline V gene are SGHVS and FNYEAQ. Written as DNA, the CDR3 is TGTGCCAGCAGCTTACTCGAGGGAACCACAGATACGCAGTATTTT. As protein: CASSLLEGTTDTQYF.

This clonotype was observed a few times. The chain uses TRBV7-9 and TRBJ2-6; D may match TRBD1 or TRBD2 (6 bases each). The germline V gene has CDR1 SEHNR and CDR2 FQNEAQ (reference sequence). Trimming took 5 bases from V and 2 from J, leaving 19 bases between them. This CDR3 is 18 amino acids long. The CDR3 coding sequence is TGTGCCAGCAGCCCCGGACAGACGACGGGAGCTGGGGCCAACGTCCTGACTTTC. Protein: CASSPGQTTGAGANVLTF. Full variable domain (remainder filled in from reference TRBV7-9 and TRBJ2-6): DTGVSQNPRHKITKRGQNVTFRCDPISEHNRLYWYRQTLGQGPEFLTYFQNEAQLEKSRLLSDRFSAERPKGSFSTLEIQRTEQGDSAMYLCASSPGQTTGAGANVLTFGAGSRLTVL.

This chain joins TRBV29-1 and TRBJ2-2; 10 bases agree with TRBD1. CDR3 length: 14 residues. J was trimmed by 8 bases and V by 4 bases; bases with no gene match: 7. Germline CDR1 and CDR2: SQVTM and ANQGSEA. The CDR3 protein is CSVAGQGVFGELFF. The CDR3 nucleotides are TGCAGCGTTGCAGGACAGGGGGTCTTTGGGGAGCTGTTTTTT.

The rearrangement links TRBV29-1 to TRBJ1-1; D gene ambiguous. Trimming removed 0 bases at V and 0 bases at J, with 5 bases between. This CDR3 region has 13 residues. Germline assignment: CDR1 SQVTM and CDR2 ANQGSEA. The CDR3 bases are TGCAGCGTTGAAGAGGTTATGAACACTGAAGCTTTCTTT. Its translation is CSVEEVMNTEAFF.

This clonotype was seen only a few times. The chain links TRBV6-5 to TRBJ2-1; D is undetermined. V was clipped by 6 bases and J by 4 bases, with 16 bases between them. There are 15 residues in the CDR3. Germline-derived CDR1 and CDR2 are MNHEY and SVGAGI. CDR3: CASRPLSSGYNEQFF. The CDR3 DNA follows: TGTGCCAGCAGGCCCCTATCTTCGGGTTACAATGAGCAGTTCTTC.

The rearrangement uses TRBV18 and TRBJ2-2, with TRBD2 matching over 9 bases. The V segment lost 1 base and the J segment 1 base; nucleotides outside the gene matches: 7. Germline assignment: CDR1 KGHSH and CDR2 LQKENI. This CDR3 has 18 residues. CDR3 DNA: TGTGCCAGCTCACCACGACTAGCGGTGGCCCTGAACACCGGGGAGCTGTTTTTT. Translated: CASSPRLAVALNTGELFF.

This sequence joins TRBV7-2 and TRBJ2-5, with TRBD1 matching over 7 bases. The CDR3 contains 14 residues. The germline V gene has CDR1 SGHTA and CDR2 FQGNSA. Losses at the gene ends were 8 bases for V and 4 bases for J; bases not matched to a gene: 10. The CDR3 loop is CASVDRRQTETQYF. The CDR3, as DNA: TGTGCCAGCGTGGACAGGCGTCAGACAGAGACCCAGTACTTC.

This clonotype was seen more than once but under ten times. The V call is TRBV5-1, the J call TRBJ1-2; D unclear. The CDR3 runs 12 residues. Trimming took 0 bases from V and 6 from J, leaving 6 bases between them. Germline CDR1 SGHRS, CDR2 YFSETQ. The CDR3 nucleotides are TGCGCCAGCAGCTTGGGACTAAATGGCTACACCTTC. Its protein product is CASSLGLNGYTF.

This chain connects TRBV6-5 to TRBJ1-2, with D maybe TRBD1 (5 bases). The CDR3 extends over 16 amino acids. The germline V gene encodes CDR1 MNHEY and CDR2 SVGAGI. The V gene lost 2 bases and the J gene lost 3 bases, with 16 bases spanning the gap. The CDR3 sequence: CASSYVASGSHYGYTF. Written as DNA, the CDR3 is TGTGCCAGCAGTTACGTGGCCTCAGGGTCGCACTATGGCTACACCTTC.

This clonotype was counted between two and nine times. CDR3 nucleotide sequence: TGTGCCAGCAGCGGGGGGGCCGTTGAGAATGAGCAGTTCTTC. This sequence encodes CASSGGAVENEQFF. This chain links TRBV12-3 or TRBV12-4 with TRBJ2-1, with TRBD2 matching 8 bases. Trimming at V came to 6 bases and at J to 7 bases, leaving 8 bases not matched to a gene. The CDR3 extends over 14 amino acids.